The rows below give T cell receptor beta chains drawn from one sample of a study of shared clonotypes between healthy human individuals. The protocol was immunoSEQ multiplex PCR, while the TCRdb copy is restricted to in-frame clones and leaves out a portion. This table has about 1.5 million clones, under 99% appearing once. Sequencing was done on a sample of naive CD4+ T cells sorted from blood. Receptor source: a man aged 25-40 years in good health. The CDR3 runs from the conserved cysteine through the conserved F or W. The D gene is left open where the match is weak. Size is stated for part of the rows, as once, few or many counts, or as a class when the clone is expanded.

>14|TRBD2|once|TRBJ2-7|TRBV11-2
CASSPGGAAYEQYF
TGTGCCAGCAGCCCCGGGGGGGCGGCCTACGAGCAGTACTTC
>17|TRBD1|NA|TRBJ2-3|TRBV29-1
CSVADWGQYSSTDTQYF
TGCAGCGTTGCGGACTGGGGACAGTACTCTAGCACAGATACGCAGTATTTT
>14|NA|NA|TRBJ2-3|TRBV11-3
CASSRRGGTDTQYF
TGTGCCAGCAGCCGACGGGGAGGCACAGATACGCAGTATTTT
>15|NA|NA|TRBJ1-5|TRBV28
CASSPWGSGNQPQHF
TGTGCCAGCAGTCCCTGGGGATCTGGCAATCAGCCCCAGCATTTT
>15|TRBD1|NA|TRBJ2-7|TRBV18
CASSPTTGGKREQYF
TGTGCCAGCTCTCCGACGACAGGGGGCAAGCGCGAGCAGTACTTC
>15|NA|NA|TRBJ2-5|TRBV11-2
CASSFQGSGEETQYF
TGTGCCAGCAGCTTTCAGGGTTCAGGGGAAGAGACCCAGTACTTC
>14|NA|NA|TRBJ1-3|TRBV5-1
CASSSIPGENTIYF
TGCGCCAGCAGTTCGATTCCAGGGGAAAACACCATATATTTT
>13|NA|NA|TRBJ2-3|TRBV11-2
CASSLDLTDTQYF
TGTGCCAGCAGCTTGGATCTAACAGATACGCAGTATTTT
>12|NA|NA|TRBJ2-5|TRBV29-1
CSVAVFLETQYF
TGCAGCGTGGCCGTCTTCTTAGAGACCCAGTACTTC
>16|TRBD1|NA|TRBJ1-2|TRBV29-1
CSVESLQGAIRPGYTF
TGCAGCGTTGAGTCCCTTCAGGGGGCGATCAGGCCCGGCTACACCTTC
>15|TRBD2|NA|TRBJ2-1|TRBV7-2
CASSLGGRMGNEQFF
TGTGCCAGCAGCTTGGGCGGGAGGATGGGCAATGAGCAGTTCTTC
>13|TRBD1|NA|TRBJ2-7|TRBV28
CASITARGHEQYF
TGTGCCAGCATCACGGCCAGGGGGCACGAGCAGTACTTC
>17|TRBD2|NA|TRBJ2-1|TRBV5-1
CASSSDGRVAGYNEQFF
TGCGCCAGCAGCTCGGACGGGAGGGTAGCGGGATACAATGAGCAGTTCTTC
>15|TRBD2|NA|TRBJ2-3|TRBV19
CASSPTSGFTDTQYF
TGTGCCAGTAGTCCGACTAGCGGCTTCACAGATACGCAGTATTTT
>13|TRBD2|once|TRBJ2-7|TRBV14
CASRLAGVYEQYF
TGTGCCAGCAGACTAGCGGGGGTCTACGAGCAGTACTTC
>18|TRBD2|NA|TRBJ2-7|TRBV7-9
CASSLATGLAGDPYEQYF
TGTGCCAGCAGCCTAGCCACGGGACTAGCGGGAGACCCCTACGAGCAGTACTTC
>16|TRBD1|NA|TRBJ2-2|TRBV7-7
CASSPLQGTNTGELFF
TGTGCTAGCAGCCCTCTACAGGGGACGAACACCGGGGAGCTGTTTTTT
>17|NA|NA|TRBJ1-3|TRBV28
CASSLVGMVPIGNTIYF
TGTGCCAGCAGTTTGGTAGGAATGGTACCCATTGGAAACACCATATATTTT
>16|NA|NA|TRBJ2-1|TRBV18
CASATPGPVYYNEQFF
TGTGCCAGCGCAACACCGGGACCCGTATACTACAATGAGCAGTTCTTC
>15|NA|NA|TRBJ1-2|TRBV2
CASSEGGVGNYGYTF
TGTGCCAGCAGTGAAGGTGGGGTAGGGAACTATGGCTACACCTTC
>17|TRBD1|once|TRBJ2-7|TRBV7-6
CASSLVPGTGAPYEQYF
TGTGCCAGCAGCTTAGTCCCCGGGACAGGGGCGCCCTACGAGCAGTACTTC
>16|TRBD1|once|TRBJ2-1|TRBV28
CASSFGGTGRINEQFF
TGTGCCAGCAGTTTTGGTGGGACAGGGAGGATCAATGAGCAGTTCTTC
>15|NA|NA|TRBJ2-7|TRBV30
CAWSGGPKSSYEQYF
TGTGCCTGGAGTGGTGGTCCTAAGAGCTCCTACGAGCAGTACTTC